What follows are 2 T cell receptor beta chains derived from one specimen sequenced in a study of T cell responses to AZD1222 COVID-19 vaccine. Only in-frame clones appear in the TCRdb table, and some are missing; sequencing was by immunoSEQ multiplex PCR. The data hold about 140,000 clones, with almost 95% observed a single time. Specimen: peripheral blood, collected on day 0 of AZD1222 vaccination. The source is an adult in good health.

The chain joins TRBV30 to TRBJ1-1; no clear D gene. The CDR3 has 12 amino acids. Germline V gene sequence: CDR1 GTSNPN, CDR2 SVGIG (reference sequence). Written as DNA, the CDR3 is TGTGCACGAGCGGAAACCCGCACTGAAGCTTTCTTT. This codes for CARAETRTEAFF.

This chain links TRBV5-1 with TRBJ1-5, with 9 bases lining up with TRBD1. The CDR3 spans 15 residues. Germline trimming cut 5 bases from V and 1 base from J; bases unmatched to any gene: 4. The germline V gene encodes CDR1 SGHRS and CDR2 YFSETQ. In DNA, the CDR3 is TGCGCCAGCAGTCCGGACAGGGGAAGCAATCAGCCCCAGCATTTT. As protein: CASSPDRGSNQPQHF.